The 10 T cell receptor beta chains listed next were all sequenced from one sample in a study of post-analysis software for immune sequencing data. Whole-study results and caveats: With TRBV5-6, TRBV5-1 and TRBV20-1 included, about 5 TRBV segments were more frequent in patients than in controls.

The antigens for these receptors are not known. Carried by the TCR beta cDNA libraries were unique molecular identifiers. One entry per CDR3 protein, called by TCRdb with MiXCR from the PCR reads. The sample consists of about 200,000 distinct CDR3 sequences, over 25% of them appearing once. Sequenced: blood. These receptors all come from a girl aged 2-17 years with multiple sclerosis.

The J gene is TRBJ2-4, the V gene TRBV19; TRBD1 matches at 9 bases. CDR3 length: 14 amino acids. The V segment lost 6 bases and the J segment 8 bases; nucleotides outside the gene matches: 8. Germline CDR1 is LNHDA and CDR2 is SQIVND (reference sequence). In DNA form, the CDR3 reads TGTGCCAGTAGAGCACAGGGGGCGAAGGACATTCAGTACTTC. Protein: CASRAQGAKDIQYF.

This clonotype turned up a few times. The DNA for the CDR3 is TGTGCCAGCAGCTTCCTGACAGGGAGCTCCTACAATGAGCAGTTCTTC. This encodes CASSFLTGSSYNEQFF. The chain couples TRBV12-3 or TRBV12-4 to TRBJ2-1, with 7 bases aligning to TRBD1. The CDR3 is made up of 16 amino acids. V shed 6 bases, J shed 0 bases, and the junction held 8 bases outside the gene matches.

This clonotype was picked up many times. The V and J genes are TRBV6-5 and TRBJ2-7; 9 bases agree with TRBD1. This CDR3 has 13 amino acids. Germline V gives CDR1 MNHEY, CDR2 SVGAGI. The V segment lost 2 bases and the J segment 5 bases; nucleotides outside the gene matches: 1. The CDR3: CASSYGTGNEQYF. As DNA, the CDR3 is TGTGCCAGCAGTTACGGGACAGGGAACGAGCAGTACTTC.

Of note for this clonotype: A much more abundant neighbour one base away suggests this may be a read error. The genes are TRBV28 and TRBJ2-5; TRBD1 matches at 8 bases. Germline V lookup: CDR1 MDHEN, CDR2 SYDVKM. CDR3 length equals 14 residues. V was clipped by 8 bases and J by 4 bases; unmatched bases: 9. The CDR3 DNA sequence: TGTGCCAGCCACGCCCCCGGACAGGGAGAGACCCAGTACTTC. Its protein product is CASHAPGQGETQYF.

Worth noting for this clonotype: This is likely a read error, given that the CDR3 carries no conserved phenylalanine or tryptophan at its end. This chain joins TRBV14 and TRBJ2-7; D is ambiguous. The CDR3 is 12 residues long. Trimming stripped 5 bases from V and 2 bases from J, with 7 bases between. Germline V gene sequence: CDR1 SGHDN, CDR2 FVKESK. The CDR3 sequence is CASSFGPYEQYY. DNA for the CDR3: TGTGCCAGCAGCTTTGGACCCTACGAGCAGTACTAC.

This rearrangement joins TRBV20-1 to TRBJ2-3, with 7 nucleotides matching TRBD1. Germline V gene sequence: CDR1 DFQATT, CDR2 SNEGSKA (reference sequence). V dropped 2 bases and J dropped 3; count of bases not matched to a gene: 8. This CDR3 comprises 15 residues. This CDR3 is CSARMGAGGTDTQYF. The CDR3 region has the DNA TGCAGTGCTAGAATGGGGGCAGGGGGAACAGATACGCAGTATTTT.

This clonotype occurred many times. The CDR3 coding sequence is TGCGCCAGCAGCCAAGAGGAAGCGGGTGAGCAGTTCTTC. This encodes CASSQEEAGEQFF. The chain combines TRBV4-1 with TRBJ2-1; possibly TRBD2 for D (6 bases). Germline V gene data show CDR1 as MGHRA and CDR2 as YSYEKL. Trimming took 0 bases from V and 9 from J, leaving 9 bases between them. The CDR3 totals 13 residues.

V usage is TRBV5-1 and J usage is TRBJ2-1, with a tentative D call TRBD2 (5 bases). Trimming stripped 0 bases from V and 6 bases from J, with 13 bases between. The CDR3 totals 15 residues. Per the germline V gene, CDR1 is SGHRS and CDR2 is YFSETQ. The CDR3 reads CASSLGPGIGNEQFF. DNA for the CDR3: TGCGCCAGCAGCTTGGGGCCGGGGATAGGCAATGAGCAGTTCTTC.

This clonotype was seen repeatedly, ten times or more. The rearrangement uses TRBV3-1 and TRBJ2-7; D is uncertain. The CDR3 runs to 14 residues. Per the germline V gene, CDR1 is LGHDT and CDR2 is YNNKEL (reference sequence). Trimming stripped 3 bases from V and 0 bases from J, with 9 bases between. CDR3 protein: CASSQNSPSYEQYF. The DNA of the CDR3 is TGTGCCAGCAGCCAGAACAGTCCCTCCTACGAGCAGTACTTC.

The chain recombines TRBV5-1 with TRBJ2-7; a possible D gene is TRBD1 (7 bases). In germline, CDR1 is SGHRS, CDR2 YFSETQ. Trimming removed 0 bases from V and 2 bases from J, with 18 bases in between. This CDR3 comprises 17 residues. Here the CDR3 reads CASSLGADRRGAYEQYF. As DNA, the CDR3 is TGCGCCAGCAGCTTGGGCGCGGACAGGAGGGGGGCCTACGAGCAGTACTTC.